Following are 2 T cell receptor beta chains from one sample sequenced in a study of regulatory T cells in long-lasting Graves disease listed by TCRdb under 2021. Libraries were built with multiplex PCR. These reads were obtained on an Illumina HiSeq 4000. iRepertoire HTBI primers and Arm-PCR amplification of CDR3 regions were used to construct TCR beta libraries. TCRdb reprocessed the public reads (quality trimming at Q25 with fastp, clone calling with MiXCR) and kept in-frame beta chains. Identical CDR3 protein sequences are pooled into one entry, listed with their most common genes and DNA. In all, the sample holds about 240,000 distinct CDR3 sequences, and 20% to 25% of those were seen once. The ten most abundant clones make up more than 11% of the sample. The time point label here, explained by the study, means: newly diagnosed GD, antithyroid drugs for less than 3 months. For both TCR sequencing and RNA sequencing, RNA was extracted from PBMCs in TRIzol.

This specimen consisted of peripheral blood mononuclear cells (PBMCs), obtained at new diagnosis, from a patient treated with antithyroid drugs. All receptors come from a female donor with Graves disease.

V is TRBV19 and J is TRBJ1-2; 7 bases match TRBD1. V trimming: 4 bases; J trimming: 8 bases; junction bases outside the gene matches: 4. CDR1 is LNHDA, CDR2 SQIVND, per germline (reference sequence). The CDR3 spans 12 residues. The CDR3 coding sequence is TGTGCCAGTAGTAGACAGGGAGAAGGCTACACCTTC. Encoded protein: CASSRQGEGYTF. The full variable domain, in which reference TRBV19 and TRBJ1-2 provide the parts outside the CDR3, is DGGITQSPKYLFRKEGQNVTLSCEQNLNHDAMYWYRQDPGQGLRLIYYSQIVNDFQKGDIAEGYSVSREKKESFPLTVTSAQKNPTAFYLCASSRQGEGYTFGSGTRLTVV.

This clonotype was seen repeatedly, ten times or more. The chain carries TRBV28 and TRBJ1-2; D unclear. The CDR3 is 14 residues long. Germline loops: CDR1 MDHEN, CDR2 SYDVKM. Trimming left V 7 bases short and J 5 bases short, with 17 bases between. CDR3 region: CASTPGLKRYGYTF. In nucleotides, the CDR3 is TGTGCCAGCACCCCTGGGCTGAAACGGTATGGCTACACCTTC.